This T cell receptor (beta chain) was sequenced during a study of cytomegalovirus exposure and HLA in healthy donors. The PCR ran on 60 Vbeta and 13 Jbeta primers. Produced via immunoSEQ multiplex PCR; TCRdb's table is partial and in-frame only. The repertoire has around 110,000 clones, about 68% of them found once; the top ten carry nearly 9.5%. Regarding the study as a whole: TCR beta sequences reportedly predicted most subjects' HLA-A and HLA-B alleles accurately. Roughly uniform depth of sequencing across donors was assumed in presence/absence analyses. A later analysis found common viral pathogens apparently linked to several of the most significant clusters. Sequencing probably produced one cluster of sequence variants that were highly shared.

With regard to this clone: Its antigen is undetermined.

CDR3 length equals 19 residues. CDR1 and CDR2 from the germline V gene are LGHNA and YNFKEQ. J was trimmed by 2 bases and V by 8 bases; bases with no gene match: 21. The sample consisted of PBMCs. This chain links TRBV4-2 with TRBJ2-3; 8 bases are shared with TRBD2. The receptor comes from a woman aged 40 to 50 in good health and CMV-seropositive. Written as DNA, the CDR3 is TGTGCCAGCGGCCCGGGACTAGATATTTTAACACCTTACACAGATACGCAGTATTTT. Amino acid sequence: CASGPGLDILTPYTDTQYF.